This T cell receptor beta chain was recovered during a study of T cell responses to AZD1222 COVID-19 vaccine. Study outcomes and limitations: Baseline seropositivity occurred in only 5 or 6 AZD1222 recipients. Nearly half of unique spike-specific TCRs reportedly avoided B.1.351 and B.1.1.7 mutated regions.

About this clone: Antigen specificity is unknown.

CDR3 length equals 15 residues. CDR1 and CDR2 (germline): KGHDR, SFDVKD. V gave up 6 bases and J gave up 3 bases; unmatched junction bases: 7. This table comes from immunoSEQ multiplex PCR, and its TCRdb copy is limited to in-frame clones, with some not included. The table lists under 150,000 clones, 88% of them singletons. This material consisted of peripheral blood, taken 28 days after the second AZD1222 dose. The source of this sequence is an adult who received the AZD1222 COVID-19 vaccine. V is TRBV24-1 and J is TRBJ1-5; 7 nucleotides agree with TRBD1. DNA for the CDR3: TGTGCCACCAGTCCGAGACAGGGTCCCAATCAGCCCCAGCATTTT. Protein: CATSPRQGPNQPQHF.